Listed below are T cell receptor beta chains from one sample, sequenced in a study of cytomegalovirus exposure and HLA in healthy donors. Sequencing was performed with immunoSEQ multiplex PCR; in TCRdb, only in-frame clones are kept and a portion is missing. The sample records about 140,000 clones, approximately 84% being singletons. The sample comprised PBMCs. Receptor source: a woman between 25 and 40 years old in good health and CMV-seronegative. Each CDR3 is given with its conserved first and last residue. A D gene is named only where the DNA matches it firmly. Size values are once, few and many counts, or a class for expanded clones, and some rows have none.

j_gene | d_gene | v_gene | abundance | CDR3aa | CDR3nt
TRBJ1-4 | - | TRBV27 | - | CASSPTQGFNEKLFF | TGTGCCAGCAGTCCGACACAGGGTTTTAATGAAAAACTGTTTTTT
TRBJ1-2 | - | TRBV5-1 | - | CASSPGQSAYGYTF | TGCGCCAGCAGCCCCGGACAGTCGGCCTATGGCTACACCTTC
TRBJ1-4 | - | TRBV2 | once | CASNNRANEKLFF | TGTGCCAGCAATAACAGAGCAAATGAAAAACTGTTTTTT
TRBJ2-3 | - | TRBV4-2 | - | CASSQVEGGTDTQYF | TGTGCCAGCAGCCAAGTGGAGGGGGGGACAGATACGCAGTATTTT
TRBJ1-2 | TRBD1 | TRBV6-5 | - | CASSRQGYGYTF | TGTGCCAGCAGTCGACAGGGCTATGGCTACACCTTC
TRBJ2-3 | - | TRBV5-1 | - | CASSLGGGTDTQYF | TGCGCCAGCAGCTTAGGGGGGGGCACAGATACGCAGTATTTT
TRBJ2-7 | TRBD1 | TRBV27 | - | CASSPGQGWYEQYF | TGTGCCAGCAGTCCCGGACAGGGTTGGTACGAGCAGTACTTC
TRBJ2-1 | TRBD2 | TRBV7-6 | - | CASSSGLAGMVHEQFF | TGTGCCAGCAGCTCAGGACTAGCGGGCATGGTACATGAGCAGTTCTTC
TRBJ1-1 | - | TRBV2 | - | CASSDDPTVNTEAFF | TGTGCCAGCAGTGATGATCCTACGGTAAACACTGAAGCTTTCTTT
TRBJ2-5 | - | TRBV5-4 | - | CASSRTTQYQETQYF | TGTGCCAGCAGCCGAACGACTCAGTACCAAGAGACCCAGTACTTC
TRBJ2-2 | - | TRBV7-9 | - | CASSLATETGELFF | TGTGCCAGCAGCTTAGCGACAGAGACCGGGGAGCTGTTTTTT
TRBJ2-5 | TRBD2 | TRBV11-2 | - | CASSLGPSGVQETQYF | TGTGCCAGCAGCTTGGGTCCTAGCGGGGTTCAAGAGACCCAGTACTTC
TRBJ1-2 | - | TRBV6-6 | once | CASSYANEYGYTF | TGTGCCAGCAGTTACGCCAATGAGTATGGCTACACCTTC
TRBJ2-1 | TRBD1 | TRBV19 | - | CASRRKGTEKNEQFF | TGTGCCAGTAGGCGGAAGGGGACAGAAAAGAATGAGCAGTTCTTC
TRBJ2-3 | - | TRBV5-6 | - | CASSLGRGTDTQYF | TGTGCCAGCAGCCTGGGCAGGGGCACAGATACGCAGTATTTT
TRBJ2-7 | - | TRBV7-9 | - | CASSPNSAGEQYF | TGTGCCAGCAGCCCTAATTCTGCTGGCGAGCAGTACTTC
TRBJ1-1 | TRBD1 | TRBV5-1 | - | CASSFNRGTEAFF | TGCGCCAGCAGCTTCAACAGGGGCACTGAAGCTTTCTTT
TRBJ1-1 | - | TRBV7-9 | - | CASSLFDGGQEAFF | TGTGCCAGCAGCTTATTCGACGGAGGCCAGGAAGCTTTCTTT
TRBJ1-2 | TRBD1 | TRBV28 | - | CASSKTGGYGYTF | TGTGCCAGCAGTAAGACAGGGGGATATGGCTACACCTTC
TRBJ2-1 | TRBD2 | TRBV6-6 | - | CASSLAGSSYNEQFF | TGTGCCAGCAGTTTAGCGGGGAGCTCCTACAATGAGCAGTTCTTC
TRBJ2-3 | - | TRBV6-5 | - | CASSSDSPVTQYF | TGTGCCAGCAGTTCCGACAGTCCTGTTACGCAGTATTTT
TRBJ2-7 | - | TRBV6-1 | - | CASSRGRFRDEQYF | TGTGCCAGCAGTAGGGGAAGATTCCGGGACGAGCAGTACTTC
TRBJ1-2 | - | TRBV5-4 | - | CASSLLGQNYGYTF | TGTGCCAGCAGCTTACTCGGACAGAACTATGGCTACACCTTC
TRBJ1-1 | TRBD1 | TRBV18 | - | CASSSQRQGRSGNTEAFF | TGTGCCAGCTCATCACAACGACAGGGGCGAAGTGGAAACACTGAAGCTTTCTTT
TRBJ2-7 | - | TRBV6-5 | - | CASRRKGTSYEQYF | TGTGCCAGCAGGAGGAAAGGAACCTCCTACGAGCAGTACTTC
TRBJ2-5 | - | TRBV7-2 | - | CASSLDANKLETQYF | TGTGCCAGCAGCTTAGATGCGAATAAATTAGAGACCCAGTACTTC
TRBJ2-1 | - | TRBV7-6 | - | CASSPDPPGWELYNEQFF | TGTGCCAGCAGCCCAGACCCCCCGGGGTGGGAGCTCTACAATGAGCAGTTCTTC
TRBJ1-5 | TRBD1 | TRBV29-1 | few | CSGKGQGVSNQPQHF | TGCAGCGGGAAGGGACAGGGAGTGAGCAATCAGCCCCAGCATTTT
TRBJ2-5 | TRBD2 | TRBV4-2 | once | CASSQEPLRGGQETQYF | TGTGCCAGCAGCCAAGAACCATTGCGGGGGGGACAAGAGACCCAGTACTTC
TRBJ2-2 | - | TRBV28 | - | CASSITRSLVGELFF | TGTGCCAGCAGTATAACCAGGTCCCTGGTCGGGGAGCTGTTTTTT
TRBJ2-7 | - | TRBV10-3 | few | CAISESNEQYF | TGTGCCATCAGTGAGTCTAACGAGCAGTACTTC
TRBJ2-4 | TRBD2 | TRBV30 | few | CAWEVGTRSGIQYF | TGTGCCTGGGAGGTCGGGACTAGGAGTGGGATTCAGTACTTC
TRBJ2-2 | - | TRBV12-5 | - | CASGLGQGGGELFF | TGTGCTAGTGGTTTGGGACAGGGAGGCGGGGAGCTGTTTTTT